A selection of T cell receptor beta chains follows, all from one sample in a study of monozygotic twins with inflammatory bowel disease. TCRdb re-called the 5' RACE reads; one entry per CDR3 protein, DNA not given. The data include some 300,000 distinct CDR3 sequences; the top ten clones carry approximately 5.4%. The sample comprised blood. Receptors were obtained from a human donor with ulcerative colitis or Crohn's disease, or a healthy co-twin of an affected twin (not recorded which). Each CDR3 is given with its conserved first and last residue.

J: TRBJ2-1; V: TRBV29-1; CDR3: CSVGGTGEPYNEQFF
J: TRBJ2-6; V: TRBV29-1; CDR3: CSVEVLTGANVLTF
J: TRBJ1-2; V: TRBV29-1; CDR3: CSAKRQGSYGYTF
J: TRBJ2-1; V: TRBV24-1; CDR3: CATSDSSILNYNEQFF
J: TRBJ1-5; V: TRBV20-1; CDR3: CSASRVNNQPQHF
J: TRBJ1-1; V: TRBV12-3/TRBV12-4; CDR3: CASSPRTGNLEAFF
J: TRBJ2-4; V: TRBV18; CDR3: CASSPGTPIQYF
J: TRBJ1-6; V: TRBV20-1; CDR3: CSARARSSSYNSPLHF
J: TRBJ2-5; V: TRBV5-6; CDR3: CASSWDFKETQYF
J: TRBJ1-1; V: TRBV10-3; CDR3: CAISWRGNTEAFF
J: TRBJ2-1; V: TRBV20-1; CDR3: CSGVWDKYNEQFF
J: TRBJ1-1; V: TRBV6-2/TRBV6-3; CDR3: CASSRTTMNTEAFF
J: TRBJ2-2; V: TRBV11-2; CDR3: CASSLAGPNTGELFF
J: TRBJ2-5; V: TRBV12-3/TRBV12-4; CDR3: CASSFWGLAGVGETQYF
J: TRBJ1-1; V: TRBV27; CDR3: CASSFKSDMNTEAFF
J: TRBJ1-5; V: TRBV7-8; CDR3: CASSHTRTVSNQPQHF
J: TRBJ2-2; V: TRBV20-1; CDR3: CSARDLKRGGGTGELFF
J: TRBJ2-1; V: TRBV27; CDR3: CASSFKQGFRNEQFF
J: TRBJ1-2; V: TRBV5-1; CDR3: CASSPAGTGRYGYTF
J: TRBJ1-1; V: TRBV12-3/TRBV12-4; CDR3: CASTSPEVAFF
J: TRBJ2-1; V: TRBV20-1; CDR3: CSARDPTSGGGEQFF
J: TRBJ2-1; V: TRBV6-5; CDR3: CASSYEGPKFNNEQFF
J: TRBJ2-1; V: TRBV7-9; CDR3: CARSSRDSDNEQFF
J: TRBJ2-5; V: TRBV12-3/TRBV12-4; CDR3: CASRRRTGSQETQYF
J: TRBJ1-5; V: TRBV19; CDR3: CASSILRNQPQHF
J: TRBJ2-5; V: TRBV6-5; CDR3: CASSYLTATLGKETQYF
J: TRBJ2-2; V: TRBV10-3; CDR3: CAISNPGRQNTGELFF
J: TRBJ2-3; V: TRBV19; CDR3: CASSIIPGQGADTQYF
J: TRBJ1-6; V: TRBV5-4; CDR3: CASRPLGGNSPLHF
J: TRBJ2-7; V: TRBV29-1; CDR3: CSVARQGALLEQYF
J: TRBJ2-5; V: TRBV7-9; CDR3: CASSLRLGETQYF
J: TRBJ1-5; V: TRBV6-1; CDR3: CASSRFAREVFQPQHF
J: TRBJ2-7; V: TRBV28; CDR3: CASTPFVGQESYEQYF
J: TRBJ2-1; V: TRBV7-9; CDR3: CASMGQGAKGYNEQFF
J: TRBJ2-2; V: TRBV14; CDR3: CASSQGGTANTGELFF
J: TRBJ2-7; V: TRBV20-1; CDR3: CSAPGRGSGTSGRVAPNEQYF
J: TRBJ1-3; V: TRBV6-1; CDR3: CASSQDRASGNTIYF
J: TRBJ2-1; V: TRBV20-1; CDR3: CSATGTSGTYNEQFF
J: TRBJ2-1; V: TRBV11-2; CDR3: CASSLLDQYNEQFF
J: TRBJ2-5; V: TRBV19; CDR3: CASSIYRTSGMETQYF
J: TRBJ2-1; V: TRBV7-6; CDR3: CASSLVRQNNEQFF
J: TRBJ1-1; V: TRBV2; CDR3: CASSTQRNTEAFF
J: TRBJ2-7; V: TRBV3-1; CDR3: CASSQVIRTYEQYF
J: TRBJ2-3; V: TRBV4-3; CDR3: CASSQEQGAVYTQYF
J: TRBJ2-5; V: TRBV7-2; CDR3: CASSKNPAQETQYF
J: TRBJ1-6; V: TRBV5-5; CDR3: CASSLVVRGRPLHF
J: TRBJ2-1; V: TRBV7-9; CDR3: CASRDRESHNEQFF
J: TRBJ2-2; V: TRBV20-1; CDR3: CSAAQGVGELFF
J: TRBJ2-1; V: TRBV28; CDR3: CASRTELGKQFF
J: TRBJ2-4; V: TRBV4-3; CDR3: CASSDLLLEEGKNIQYF
J: TRBJ2-7; V: TRBV7-9; CDR3: CASNMGGVSYEQYF
J: TRBJ2-7; V: TRBV9; CDR3: CASSPLGLAGNEQYF
J: TRBJ2-5; V: TRBV25-1; CDR3: CASSDGTSGLQETQYF
J: TRBJ2-5; V: TRBV7-2; CDR3: CASSYGPGLQYQETQYF
J: TRBJ2-7; V: TRBV11-2; CDR3: CASRPSGSLYEQYF
J: TRBJ2-1; V: TRBV5-6; CDR3: CASSLTRARRSNEQFF
J: TRBJ1-6; V: TRBV6-5; CDR3: CASSYSISGSSYNSPLHF